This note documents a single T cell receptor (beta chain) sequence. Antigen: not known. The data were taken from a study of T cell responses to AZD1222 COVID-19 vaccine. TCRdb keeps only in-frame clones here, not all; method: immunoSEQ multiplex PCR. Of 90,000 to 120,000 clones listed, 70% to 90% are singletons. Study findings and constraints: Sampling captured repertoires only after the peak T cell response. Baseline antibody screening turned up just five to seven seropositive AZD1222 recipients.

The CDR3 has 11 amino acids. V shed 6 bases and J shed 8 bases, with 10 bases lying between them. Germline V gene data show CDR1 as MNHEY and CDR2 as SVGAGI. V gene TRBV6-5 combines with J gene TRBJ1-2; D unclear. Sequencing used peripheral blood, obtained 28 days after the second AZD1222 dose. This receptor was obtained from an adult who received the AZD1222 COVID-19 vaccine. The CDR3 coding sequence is TGTGCCAGCAGCCGTATGACAGGCTACACCTTC. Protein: CASSRMTGYTF.